The 9 T cell receptor beta chains presented below share a single source sample, sequenced in a study of neurological immune-mediated disorders. From the 5' RACE reads, TCRdb called clonotypes with MiXCR, one entry per CDR3 protein. The sample shows roughly 17,000 distinct CDR3 sequences, around 9% of them seen only once. Material: CD8+ T cells from blood. The receptors were sampled from a man aged 45-65 years in good health.

This clonotype was recorded many times. This sequence joins TRBV4-1 and TRBJ2-7; 11 nucleotides agree with TRBD2. CDR3 length: 18 amino acids. CDR1 and CDR2 (germline): MGHRA, YSYEKL. The V segment lost 1 base and the J segment 0 bases; nucleotides outside the gene matches: 8. The CDR3 bases are TGCGCCAGCAGCCAAGTCACTAGCGGGGGCCTGAGCTCCTACGAGCAGTACTTC. As protein: CASSQVTSGGLSSYEQYF.

This clonotype was observed at least ten times. This chain connects TRBV4-2 to TRBJ2-3; 7 bases are a match to TRBD2. The germline CDR1 and CDR2 sequences are LGHNA and YNFKEQ. The V gene end was trimmed by 0 bases and the J gene end by 5 bases; junction bases not matched to a gene: 5. The CDR3 loop spans 15 amino acids. CDR3 in DNA: TGTGCCAGCAGCCAAGAAGCGGGACGGGTAGATACGCAGTATTTT. It is translated as CASSQEAGRVDTQYF.

The table lists this clonotype with many counts. The chain has TRBV6-6 and TRBJ2-7; D is undetermined. The CDR3 is 13 residues long. V was pared by 3 bases and J by 3 bases, with 9 bases between. Per the germline V gene, CDR1 is MNHNY and CDR2 is SVGAGI (reference sequence). The CDR3 reads CASSYSGNYEQYF. The CDR3 nucleotides read TGTGCCAGCAGTTATTCAGGAAACTACGAGCAGTACTTC.

The chain combines TRBV12-2 with TRBJ2-2; the D call TRBD1 from the table was never checked on the DNA. TRBV12-2 is designated a pseudogene. This CDR3 comprises 18 residues. The CDR3 region is CASRLGGRRTANTGELFF. The CDR3 DNA follows: TGTGCAAGTCGCTTAGGGGGTCGGAGGACAGCTAACACCGGGGAGCTGTTTTTT.

The rearrangement uses TRBV7-9 and TRBJ2-7; D remains unclear. CDR3 size: 13 residues. The germline CDR1 and CDR2 sequences are SEHNR and FQNEAQ (reference sequence). Trimming left V 2 bases short and J 2 bases short, with 7 bases between. As DNA, the CDR3 is TGTGCCAGCAGCTTACTAGTAGCCTACGAGCAGTACTTC. Translating it yields CASSLLVAYEQYF.

This clonotype has ten or more counts. V usage is TRBV5-1 and J usage is TRBJ2-7; D remains unclear. This CDR3 comprises 13 residues. V was shortened by 0 bases and J by 3 bases, with 7 bases between the two germline ends. Germline lookup yields CDR1 SGHRS and CDR2 YFSETQ. The CDR3 nucleotides are TGCGCCAGCAGCTTGGAGATGGGCTACGAGCAGTACTTC. This codes for CASSLEMGYEQYF. Together with reference TRBV5-1 and TRBJ2-7, the CDR3 gives the full variable domain: KAGVTQTPRYLIKTRGQQVTLSCSPISGHRSVSWYQQTPGQGLQFLFEYFSETQRNKGNFPGRFSGRQFSNSRSEMNVSTLELGDSALYLCASSLEMGYEQYFGPGTRLTVT.

This clonotype was seen at least ten times. The chain combines TRBV15 with TRBJ1-4; no reliable D call. The V gene's germline CDR1 is LNHNV and CDR2 YYDKDF (reference sequence). V shed 2 bases and J shed 10 bases, with 11 bases lying between them. This CDR3 spans 13 amino acids. CDR3 loop: CATSRTASGKLFF. The CDR3 region has the DNA TGTGCCACCAGCAGAACAGCGTCCGGAAAACTGTTTTTT.

This clonotype was counted ten times or more. CDR3 bases: TGTGCCAGCAGCCAAGACAGTACAGATACGCAGTATTTT. It yields the protein CASSQDSTDTQYF. The V and J genes are TRBV4-2 and TRBJ2-3; D is uncertain. Germline loops: CDR1 LGHNA, CDR2 YNFKEQ. The CDR3 is made up of 13 amino acids. The germline V and J ends were trimmed by 0 bases and 3 bases, with 4 bases remaining between them.

The V gene is TRBV20-1, the J gene TRBJ1-1, with D unclear. V lost 5 bases, J lost 1 base, and 14 bases lay in between. The CDR3 extends over 14 amino acids. The germline V gene encodes CDR1 DFQATT and CDR2 SNEGSKA (reference sequence). The CDR3 sequence is CSAGKGGPNTEAFF. DNA for the CDR3: TGCAGTGCTGGCAAGGGAGGCCCGAACACTGAAGCTTTCTTT.